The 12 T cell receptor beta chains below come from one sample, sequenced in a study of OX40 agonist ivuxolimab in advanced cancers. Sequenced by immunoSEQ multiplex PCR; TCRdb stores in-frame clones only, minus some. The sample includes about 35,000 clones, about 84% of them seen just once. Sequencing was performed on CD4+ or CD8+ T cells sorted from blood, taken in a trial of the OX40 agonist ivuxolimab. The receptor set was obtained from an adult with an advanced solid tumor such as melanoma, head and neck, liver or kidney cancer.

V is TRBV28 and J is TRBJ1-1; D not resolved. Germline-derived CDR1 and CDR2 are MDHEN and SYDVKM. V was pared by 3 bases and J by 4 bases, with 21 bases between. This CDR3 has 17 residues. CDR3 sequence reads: CASSFPLMGEDGTEAFF. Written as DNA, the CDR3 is TGTGCCAGCAGTTTCCCCCTTATGGGAGAGGATGGCACTGAAGCTTTCTTT.

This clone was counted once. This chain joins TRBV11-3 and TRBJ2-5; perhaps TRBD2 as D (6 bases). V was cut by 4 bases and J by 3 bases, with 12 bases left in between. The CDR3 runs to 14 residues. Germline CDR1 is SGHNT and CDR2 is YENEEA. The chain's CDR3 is CASSSRRGKETQYF. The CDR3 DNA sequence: TGTGCCAGCAGCTCGAGGAGGGGTAAAGAGACCCAGTACTTC.

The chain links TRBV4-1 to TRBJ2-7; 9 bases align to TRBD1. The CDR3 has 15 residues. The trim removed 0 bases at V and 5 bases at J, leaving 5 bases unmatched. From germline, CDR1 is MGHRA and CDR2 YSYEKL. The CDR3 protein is CASSQDGTGGDEQYF. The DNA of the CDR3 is TGCGCCAGCAGCCAAGATGGAACAGGGGGCGACGAGCAGTACTTC.

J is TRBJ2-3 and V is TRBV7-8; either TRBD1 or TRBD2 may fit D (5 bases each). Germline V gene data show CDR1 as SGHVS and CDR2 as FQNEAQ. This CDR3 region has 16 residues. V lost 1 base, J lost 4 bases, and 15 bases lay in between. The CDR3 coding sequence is TGTGCCAGCAGCTTAGTCATGGGGGTATTAGCAGATACGCAGTATTTT. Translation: CASSLVMGVLADTQYF.

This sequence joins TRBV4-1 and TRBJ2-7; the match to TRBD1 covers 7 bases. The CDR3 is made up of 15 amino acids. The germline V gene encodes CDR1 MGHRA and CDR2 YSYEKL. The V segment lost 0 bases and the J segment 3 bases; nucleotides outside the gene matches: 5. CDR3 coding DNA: TGCGCCAGCAGCCAAGAAGAGGGGGCCCTCTACGAGCAGTACTTC. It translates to CASSQEEGALYEQYF.

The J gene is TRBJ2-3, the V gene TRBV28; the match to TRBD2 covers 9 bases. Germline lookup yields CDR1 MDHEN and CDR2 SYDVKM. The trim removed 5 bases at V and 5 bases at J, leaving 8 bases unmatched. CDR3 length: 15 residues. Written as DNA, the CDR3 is TGTGCCAGCAGTAATAGCGGGAGTGGGGGAGATACGCAGTATTTT. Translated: CASSNSGSGGDTQYF.

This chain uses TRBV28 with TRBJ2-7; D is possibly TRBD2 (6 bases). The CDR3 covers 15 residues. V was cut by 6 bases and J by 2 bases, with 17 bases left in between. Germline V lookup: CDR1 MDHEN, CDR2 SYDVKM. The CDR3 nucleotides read TGTGCCAGCAGGGGGGGTCTTGAAGGGACCTACGAGCAGTACTTC. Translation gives CASRGGLEGTYEQYF.

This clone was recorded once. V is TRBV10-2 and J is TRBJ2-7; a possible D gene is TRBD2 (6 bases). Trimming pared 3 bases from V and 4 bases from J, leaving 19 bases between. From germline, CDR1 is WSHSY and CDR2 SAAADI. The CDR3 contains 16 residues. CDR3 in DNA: TGCGCCAGCAGTGACGACAGCAGGCTAGCGCCATACGAGCAGTACTTC. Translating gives CASSDDSRLAPYEQYF.

As DNA, the CDR3 is TGTGCCACCAGCACCAACCCGGGGATCGCGAACACCGGGGAGCTGTTTTTT. Residues: CATSTNPGIANTGELFF. This chain connects TRBV15 to TRBJ2-2, with a possible D match to TRBD2 (5 bases). Looked up from germline, CDR1 is LNHNV and CDR2 is YYDKDF (reference sequence). V was clipped by 4 bases and J by 0 bases, with 15 bases between them. This CDR3 comprises 17 residues.

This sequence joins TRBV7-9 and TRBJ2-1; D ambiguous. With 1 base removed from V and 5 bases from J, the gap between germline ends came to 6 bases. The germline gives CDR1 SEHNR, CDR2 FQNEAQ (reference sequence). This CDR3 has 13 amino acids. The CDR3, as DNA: TGTGCCAGCAGCTTAGTGGTAGACAATGAGCAGTTCTTC. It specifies CASSLVVDNEQFF.

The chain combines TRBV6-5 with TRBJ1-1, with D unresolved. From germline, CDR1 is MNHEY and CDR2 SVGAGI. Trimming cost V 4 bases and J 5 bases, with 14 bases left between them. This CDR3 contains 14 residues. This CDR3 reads CASSSNGPRTEAFF. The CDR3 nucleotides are TGTGCCAGCAGTTCCAACGGGCCGAGGACTGAAGCTTTCTTT.

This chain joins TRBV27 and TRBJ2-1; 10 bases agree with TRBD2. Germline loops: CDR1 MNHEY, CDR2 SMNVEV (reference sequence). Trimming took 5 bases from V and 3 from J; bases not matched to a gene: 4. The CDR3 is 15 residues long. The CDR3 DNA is TGTGCCAGCAGTCCTAGCGGGGGACACTACAATGAGCAGTTCTTC. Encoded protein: CASSPSGGHYNEQFF.